A single sample gave rise to the 8 T cell receptor beta chains below, sequenced in a study of spatial heterogeneity in lung cancer. Using its own MiXCR run on the 5' RACE reads, TCRdb lists one record per CDR3 protein. The table has over 10,000 distinct CDR3 sequences, over 15% seen once. The sample's time point: sample taken at primary tumor resection. Without sorting, whole RNA was sequenced from tumor, nontumor lung or frozen PBMC. The input for sequencing was PBMCs, taken at surgery. The receptors derive from a male donor with early-stage non-small cell lung cancer.

This clonotype was counted many times. The rearrangement links TRBV5-1 to TRBJ2-5, with no clear D. The CDR3 covers 14 residues. Trimming left V 0 bases short and J 5 bases short, with 11 bases between. Germline values: CDR1 SGHRS, CDR2 YFSETQ. CDR3 DNA sequence: TGCGCCAGCAGCTTGGTTGTAGGAACGGAGACCCAGTACTTC. This gives the protein CASSLVVGTETQYF.

The chain has TRBV3-1 and TRBJ1-6; TRBD1 matches 11 bases. Germline loops: CDR1 LGHDT, CDR2 YNNKEL (reference sequence). This CDR3 has 15 residues. The trim removed 6 bases at V and 8 bases at J, leaving 6 bases unmatched. CDR3 in amino acids: CASRSRDRGDSPLHF. The CDR3 coding sequence is TGTGCCAGCAGAAGCCGGGACAGGGGGGATTCACCCCTCCACTTT.

The chain employs TRBV20-1 and TRBJ2-3, with 9 bases that match TRBD2. Germline V CDR1 and CDR2: DFQATT, SNEGSKA (reference sequence). V trimming: 5 bases; J trimming: 2 bases; junction bases outside the gene matches: 5. The CDR3 contains 14 residues. Written as DNA, the CDR3 is TGCAGTGCTCCCCTAGCGGGATCCACAGATACGCAGTATTTT. Translation gives CSAPLAGSTDTQYF.

This clonotype was picked up a small number of times. The V and J genes are TRBV6-1 and TRBJ2-6; TRBD1 agrees at 8 bases. This CDR3 is built from 15 residues. Looked up from germline, CDR1 is MNHNS and CDR2 is SASEGT. The V and J ends lost 6 bases and 1 base, in that order; junction bases with no gene match: 2. The CDR3 DNA reads as TGTGCCAGCAGAACAGGGGGATCTGGGGCCAACGTCCTGACTTTC. Its protein product is CASRTGGSGANVLTF.

Note on this clonotype: This may be a read error: a much more frequent sequence differs by one nucleotide. The chain has TRBV9 and TRBJ1-2; D not certain. The CDR3 contains 13 residues. The V end lost 4 bases, the J end lost 4 bases, and 11 bases lay between the germline ends. Germline assignment: CDR1 SGDLS and CDR2 YYNGEE. The CDR3 DNA is TGTGCCAGCAGCACTCAACGGACCTATGGCTACACCTTC. Translating it yields CASSTQRTYGYTF.

The sample holds many counts of this clonotype. The V and J genes are TRBV6-2 or TRBV6-3 and TRBJ1-2; D possibly corresponds to TRBD1 (6 bases). CDR1 is MNHEY and CDR2 is SVGEGT in the germline V gene. CDR3 length: 15 residues. V dropped 3 bases and J dropped 0 bases, with 11 bases sitting between them. For the CDR3, the DNA is TGTGCCAGCAGTTATCCGGGACAAGCTAACTATGGCTACACCTTC. It specifies CASSYPGQANYGYTF.

This clonotype turned up a few times. The rearrangement joins TRBV10-2 to TRBJ2-7; 7 bases agree with TRBD1. The junction had 5 bases not matched to a gene; V was cut back by 3 bases and J by 3 bases. Per germline, CDR1 WSHSY and CDR2 SAAADI. The CDR3 is 14 residues long. The CDR3 coding sequence is TGCGCCAGCAGTGACGACCCAGGGGGCTACGAGCAGTACTTC. This sequence encodes CASSDDPGGYEQYF.

This clonotype appeared many times. This chain links TRBV11-2 with TRBJ1-1, with 8 bases that match TRBD1. CDR1 is SGHAT, CDR2 FQNNGV, per germline. V lost 4 bases and J lost 5; bases outside the gene matches: 9. The CDR3 contains 15 residues. The CDR3 coding sequence is TGTGCCAGCAGCTCGCCGACAGGGGCGCGTACTGAAGCTTTCTTT. Its translation: CASSSPTGARTEAFF.